A single T cell receptor beta chain is shown here with its context. Its antigen is unidentified. The source of the sample is a study of cytomegalovirus exposure and HLA in healthy donors. Regarding the study as a whole: Cytomegalovirus-associated status was assigned to about 150 TCR beta chains. Some highly shared sequence variants likely arose as a pipeline artifact. As immune exposure information, only CMV serostatus was available. By a later analysis, the bulk of CMV-associated TCR beta chains appeared HLA-restricted.

The CDR3 length is 14 residues. J was trimmed by 1 base and V by 8 bases; bases with no gene match: 9. Germline V lookup: CDR1 GTSNPN, CDR2 SVGIG (reference sequence). Vbeta (60) and Jbeta (13) primers were used in the PCR. Measured with immunoSEQ multiplex PCR; TCRdb has only the in-frame clones, and not every one. The sample shows roughly 190,000 clones, about 84% of them seen only once. Sequenced: PBMCs. The chain uses TRBV30 and TRBJ2-3; TRBD2 agrees at 7 bases. The sequence was obtained from a young woman in good health and CMV-seropositive. CDR3 bases: TGTGCCCGTAGGGGAGGGACCGGCACAGATACGCAGTATTTT. This gives the protein CARRGGTGTDTQYF. Drawing the rest from reference TRBV30 and TRBJ2-3, the complete variable domain is SQTIHQWPATLVQPVGSPLSLECTVEGTSNPNLYWYRQAAGRGLQLLFYSVGIGQISSEVPQNLSASRPQDRQFILSSKKLLLSDSGFYLCARRGGTGTDTQYFGPGTRLTVL.